Reported below is one T cell receptor beta chain. Germline V CDR1 and CDR2: KGHSH, LQKENI. This CDR3 region has 15 residues. The V end lost 2 bases, the J end lost 1 base, and 11 bases lay between the germline ends. This sample stems from a study of blood T cell repertoires in COVID-19. In the source study's methods: Researchers report that nucleated cell counts were estimated from reference gene primer amplification. Repertoires were generated with immunoSEQ multiplex PCR, while TCRdb's copy carries only in-frame clones and drops some. D and trimming were read from the DNA, whereas the V and J calls and clone size are those reported in that table. Of approximately 330,000 clones listed, around 90% are singletons.

This sequence originates from a man aged 25 to 45 with COVID-19, enrolled during active disease. Material for sequencing was peripheral blood. The chain carries TRBV18 and TRBJ1-1; D uncertain. The CDR3 DNA follows: TGTGCCAGCTCACCATCCTTCGCACAGAACACTGAAGCTTTCTTT. It specifies CASSPSFAQNTEAFF.